This record concerns one TCR beta chain sequence. This clone may be a read error of a much larger clone one base away. Time point indicated: before trial treatment. Germline values: CDR1 MGHDK, CDR2 SYGVNS. The CDR3 is made up of 10 amino acids. The sample is drawn from a study of low-dose radiotherapy and immunotherapy resistance in tumors. Covering alpha and beta chains, TRAV- and TRBV-specific primers were used for the first-strand cDNA. Both a constant-region primer and a V-primer adapter served to amplify TCRs across about 20 PCR cycles. TCRdb reprocessed the reads with MiXCR, giving one entry per CDR3 protein. The repertoire holds tens of thousands of distinct CDR3 sequences, with roughly a sixth as singletons.

The chain employs TRBV25-1 and TRBJ1-1; no reliable D call. The specimen comprised PBMCs, sampled before treatment. This sequence was found in a male donor with prostate cancer. In DNA form, the CDR3 reads TGTGCCTGCAGTGACTCTGAAGCTTTCTTT. Translated: CACSDSEAFF. Full variable domain (rest looked up from reference TRBV25-1 and TRBJ1-1): EADIYQTPRYLVIGTGKKITLECSQTMGHDKMYWYQQDPGMELHLIHYSYGVNSTEKGDLSSESTVSRIRTEHFPLTLESARPSHTSQYLCACSDSEAFFGQGTRLTVV.